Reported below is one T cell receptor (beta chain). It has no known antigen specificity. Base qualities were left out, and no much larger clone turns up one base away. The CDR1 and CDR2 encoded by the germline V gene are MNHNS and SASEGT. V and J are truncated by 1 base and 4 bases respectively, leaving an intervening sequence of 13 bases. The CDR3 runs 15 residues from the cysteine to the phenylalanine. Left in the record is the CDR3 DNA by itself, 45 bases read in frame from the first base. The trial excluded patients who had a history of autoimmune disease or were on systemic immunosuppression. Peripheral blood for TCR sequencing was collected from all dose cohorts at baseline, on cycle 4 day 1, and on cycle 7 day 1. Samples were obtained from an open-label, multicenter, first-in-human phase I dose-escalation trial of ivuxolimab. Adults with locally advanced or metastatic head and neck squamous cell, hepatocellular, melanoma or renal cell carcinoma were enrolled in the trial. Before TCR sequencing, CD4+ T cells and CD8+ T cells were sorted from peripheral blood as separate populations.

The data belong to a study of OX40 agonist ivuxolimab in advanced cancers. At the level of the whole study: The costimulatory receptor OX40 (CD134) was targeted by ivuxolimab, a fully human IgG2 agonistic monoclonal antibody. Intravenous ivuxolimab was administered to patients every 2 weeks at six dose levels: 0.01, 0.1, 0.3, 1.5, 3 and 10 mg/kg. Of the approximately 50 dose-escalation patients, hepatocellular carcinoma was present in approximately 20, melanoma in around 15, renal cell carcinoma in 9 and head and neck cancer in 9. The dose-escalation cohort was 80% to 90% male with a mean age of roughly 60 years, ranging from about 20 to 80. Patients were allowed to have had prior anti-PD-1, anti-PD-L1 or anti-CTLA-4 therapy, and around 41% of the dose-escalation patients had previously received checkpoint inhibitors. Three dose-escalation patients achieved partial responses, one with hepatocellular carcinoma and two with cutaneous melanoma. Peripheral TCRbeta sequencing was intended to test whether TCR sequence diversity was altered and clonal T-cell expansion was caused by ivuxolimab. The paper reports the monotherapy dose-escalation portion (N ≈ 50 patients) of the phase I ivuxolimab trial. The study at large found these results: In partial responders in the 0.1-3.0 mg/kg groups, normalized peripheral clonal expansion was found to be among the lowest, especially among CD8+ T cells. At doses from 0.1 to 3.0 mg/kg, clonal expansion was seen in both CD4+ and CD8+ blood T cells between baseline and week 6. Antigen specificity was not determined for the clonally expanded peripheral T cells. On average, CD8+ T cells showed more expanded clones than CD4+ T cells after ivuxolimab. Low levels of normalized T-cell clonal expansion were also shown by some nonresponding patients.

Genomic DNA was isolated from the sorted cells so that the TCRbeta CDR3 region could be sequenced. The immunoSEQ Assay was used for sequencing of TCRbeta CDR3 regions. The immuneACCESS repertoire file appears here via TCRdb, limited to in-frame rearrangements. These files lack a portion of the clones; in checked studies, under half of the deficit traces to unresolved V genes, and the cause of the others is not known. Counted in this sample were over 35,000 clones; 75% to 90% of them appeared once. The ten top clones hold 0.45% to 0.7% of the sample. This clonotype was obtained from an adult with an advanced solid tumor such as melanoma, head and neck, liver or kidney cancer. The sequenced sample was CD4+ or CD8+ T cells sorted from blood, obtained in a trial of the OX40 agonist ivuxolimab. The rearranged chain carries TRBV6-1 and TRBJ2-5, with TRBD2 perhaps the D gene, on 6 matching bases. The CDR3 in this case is CASSEGSRGGETQYF. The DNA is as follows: TGTGCCAGCAGTGAAGGGTCGAGGGGAGGAGAGACCCAGTACTTC.